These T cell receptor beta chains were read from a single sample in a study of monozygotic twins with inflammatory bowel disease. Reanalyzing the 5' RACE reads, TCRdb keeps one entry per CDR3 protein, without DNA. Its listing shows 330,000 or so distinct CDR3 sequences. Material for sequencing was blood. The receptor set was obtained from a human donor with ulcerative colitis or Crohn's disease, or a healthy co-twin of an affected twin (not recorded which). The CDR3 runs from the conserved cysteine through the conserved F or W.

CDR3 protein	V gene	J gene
CASSPGHRDSYEQYF	TRBV5-1	TRBJ2-7
CASGFDRRINEKLFF	TRBV13	TRBJ1-4
CASSPIWTGHTQYF	TRBV12-3/TRBV12-4	TRBJ2-3
CASTLVGELFF	TRBV7-8	TRBJ2-2
CASTLAGGTPYNEQFF	TRBV7-3	TRBJ2-1
CASSQDEGKNTGELFF	TRBV14	TRBJ2-2
CASSLDAGPPTYEQYF	TRBV5-1	TRBJ2-7
CSANRDPRTDTQYF	TRBV20-1	TRBJ2-3
CASSLGQGRSRQPQHF	TRBV7-2	TRBJ1-5
CASTGGRNTGELFF	TRBV27	TRBJ2-2
CASSPGKEANQPQHF	TRBV18	TRBJ1-5
CASKAQGASGYTF	TRBV5-1	TRBJ1-2
CASNTGGEADTQYF	TRBV7-9	TRBJ2-3
CSARVGDHSPLHF	TRBV20-1	TRBJ1-6
CASSSKPFTGVAFF	TRBV7-9	TRBJ1-1
CASSANMIYEQYF	TRBV12-3/TRBV12-4	TRBJ2-7
CATSPLPYNEQFF	TRBV15	TRBJ2-1
CSARPPNTEAFF	TRBV20-1	TRBJ1-1
CASTFLVSENTEAFF	TRBV4-3	TRBJ1-1
CASSLFGGDGKNIQYF	TRBV5-1	TRBJ2-4
CASSFPTGGVATNEKLFF	TRBV11-1	TRBJ1-4
CASSLLQDAGELFF	TRBV5-1	TRBJ2-2
CSARGQGRTVTYEQYF	TRBV20-1	TRBJ2-7
CASSRTATAYEQYF	TRBV6-6	TRBJ2-7
CASSVGADTQYF	TRBV5-1	TRBJ2-3
CAISDTARGSPLHF	TRBV10-3	TRBJ1-6
CASSLDRSGKYYYEQYF	TRBV11-2	TRBJ2-7
CASSSNTGAGYSGANVLTF	TRBV11-1	TRBJ2-6
CASSLARGTNIQYF	TRBV5-5	TRBJ2-4
CASSWWQGPTNTGELFF	TRBV27	TRBJ2-2
CASSSGPLQSF	TRBV6-5	TRBJ2-7
CSDGRINSPLHF	TRBV20-1	TRBJ1-6
CASSQNFQETQYF	TRBV4-3	TRBJ2-5
CATSDFGRGGTGELFF	TRBV24-1	TRBJ2-2
CASSLSSGGTDTQYF	TRBV12-3/TRBV12-4	TRBJ2-3
CASSLAMNSPLHF	TRBV5-1	TRBJ1-6
CASSPDRTEAFF	TRBV5-1	TRBJ1-1
CSARDRGTGGQPQHF	TRBV20-1	TRBJ1-5
CSALAGGVYNEQFF	TRBV20-1	TRBJ2-1
CASSSHENIQYF	TRBV7-9	TRBJ2-4
CASSVRDSTYSYEQYF	TRBV5-1	TRBJ2-7
CASRLAGAIGEQYF	TRBV28	TRBJ2-7
CASKGENFGETQYF	TRBV5-1	TRBJ2-5
CASSDWREGYNEQFF	TRBV2	TRBJ2-1
CASSESGGSSYNEQFF	TRBV2	TRBJ2-1
CASSFNPTGEKLFF	TRBV11-2	TRBJ1-4
CASSLAGSTDTQYF	TRBV5-1	TRBJ2-3
CASSVEGGRNNEQFF	TRBV9	TRBJ2-1